The 24 T cell receptor beta chains in this list originate from one sample, sequenced in a study of T cell changes during pregnancy in multiple sclerosis. Profiling relied on immunoSEQ multiplex PCR, and the TCRdb table lists in-frame clones only, not all of them. The sample lists more than 70,000 clones, less than 95% occurring once. The source was peripheral blood, collected before pregnancy. The receptors were sampled from a female donor with multiple sclerosis, enrolled in a pregnancy study.

The CDR3 reads CASSWGTGVTGELFF. The CDR3 nucleotides are TGTGCCAGCAGTTGGGGGACAGGGGTCACCGGGGAGCTGTTTTTT. This sequence joins TRBV7-9 and TRBJ2-2; 10 bases are a match to TRBD1. Germline loops: CDR1 SEHNR, CDR2 FQNEAQ (reference sequence). Losses at the gene ends were 6 bases for V and 4 bases for J; bases not matched to a gene: 5. The CDR3 runs to 15 residues.

The chain links TRBV6-5 to TRBJ1-2; 11 nucleotides match TRBD1. This CDR3 region has 15 residues. CDR1 is MNHEY, CDR2 SVGAGI, per germline. Trimming removed 6 bases from V and 4 bases from J; junction bases left unmatched: 7. CDR3 sequence: CASSDRDRGSYGYTF. The CDR3 DNA reads as TGTGCCAGCAGCGACCGGGACAGGGGGTCCTATGGCTACACCTTC.

In this sample, this clone turned up once. The chain links TRBV2 to TRBJ2-7, with unresolved D. Per germline, CDR1 SNHLY and CDR2 FYNNEI. Trimming took 2 bases from V and 6 from J, leaving 5 bases between them. The CDR3 extends over 11 amino acids. The CDR3 loop is CASSESSEQYF. In nucleotides, the CDR3 is TGTGCCAGCAGTGAATCGAGCGAGCAGTACTTC.

This chain connects TRBV10-3 to TRBJ2-3; 10 positions match TRBD2. The V gene's germline CDR1 is ENHRY and CDR2 SYGVKD. The length of the CDR3 is 17 residues. V lost 3 bases, J lost 6 bases, and 12 bases stayed unmatched. CDR3: CAISDYRASGSGDTQYF. The CDR3 region has the DNA TGTGCCATCAGTGACTATAGGGCTAGCGGGAGTGGGGATACGCAGTATTTT.

V usage is TRBV7-9 and J usage is TRBJ2-1; tentative D call: TRBD1 (5 bases). Germline V lookup: CDR1 SEHNR, CDR2 FQNEAQ (reference sequence). The V end lost 2 bases, the J end lost 6 bases, and 5 bases lay between the germline ends. The CDR3 is 12 residues long. The CDR3 loop reads CASSLQGNEQFF. DNA for the CDR3: TGTGCCAGCAGCTTACAGGGCAATGAGCAGTTCTTC.

V and J are TRBV27 and TRBJ1-1; a possible D gene is TRBD1 (6 bases). V was trimmed by 7 bases and J by 8 bases, leaving 20 bases between them. Germline CDR1 MNHEY, CDR2 SMNVEV (reference sequence). This CDR3 region has 14 residues. Here the CDR3 reads CASTQRDTGSEAFF. CDR3 nucleotide sequence: TGTGCCAGCACCCAGAGGGACACCGGTTCGGAAGCTTTCTTT.

V is TRBV9 and J is TRBJ2-7; no clear D gene. Per germline, CDR1 SGDLS and CDR2 YYNGEE. V lost 0 bases and J lost 7, with 8 bases in between. CDR3 length equals 12 residues. The CDR3 region is CASSVAYGEQYF. The CDR3 DNA sequence: TGTGCCAGCAGCGTAGCGTACGGGGAGCAGTACTTC.

The rearrangement joins TRBV6-5 to TRBJ2-7; the match to TRBD2 covers 8 bases. The CDR3 sequence is 15 residues long. Losses at the gene ends were 4 bases for V and 5 bases for J; bases not matched to a gene: 10. Germline-derived CDR1 and CDR2 are MNHEY and SVGAGI. DNA of the CDR3: TGTGCCAGCAGTTCCACCGGGACTAGAGTGAACGAGCAGTACTTC. Protein product: CASSSTGTRVNEQYF.

V usage is TRBV2 and J usage is TRBJ2-3; the D gene is possibly TRBD2 (5 bases). The ends were cut back, 6 bases at V and 5 bases at J, with 15 bases in the middle. The CDR3 loop spans 14 amino acids. CDR1 SNHLY and CDR2 FYNNEI come from the germline V gene. The CDR3 coding sequence is TGTGCCAGCAGCGAGCGGAGGACCCAAGATACGCAGTATTTT. This translates into CASSERRTQDTQYF.

CDR3 protein: CASSESSGRTQYF. DNA of the CDR3: TGCGCCAGCAGTGAGTCTAGCGGTCGGACCCAGTACTTC. J is TRBJ2-5 and V is TRBV10-1, with a weak D call TRBD2 (6 bases). Germline CDR1 WNHNN, CDR2 SYGVQD (reference sequence). The CDR3 is made up of 13 amino acids. The germline V and J ends were trimmed by 0 bases and 7 bases, with 9 bases remaining between them.

V usage is TRBV28 and J usage is TRBJ2-7, with 7 bases lining up with TRBD2. Trimming at V came to 7 bases and at J to 1 base, leaving 10 bases not matched to a gene. The germline gives CDR1 MDHEN, CDR2 SYDVKM. CDR3 length equals 15 residues. The CDR3 nucleotides are TGTGCCAGCACCCGGTCAGGCGGGGGATCCTACGAGCAGTACTTC. Translating gives CASTRSGGGSYEQYF.

The chain links TRBV28 to TRBJ1-3; TRBD1 matches 7 bases. Trimming cost V 8 bases and J 3 bases; bases outside gene matches: 4. The CDR3 has 13 amino acids. The germline gives CDR1 MDHEN, CDR2 SYDVKM. CDR3 in DNA: TGTGCCAGCCTACAGGGGCGTGGAAACACCATATATTTT. As protein: CASLQGRGNTIYF.

The chain combines TRBV5-1 with TRBJ1-5; D is unclear. Germline V gene sequence: CDR1 SGHRS, CDR2 YFSETQ. V was trimmed by 2 bases and J by 3 bases, leaving 9 bases between them. The CDR3 loop spans 14 amino acids. The CDR3 region is CASSLGLFNQPQHF. The CDR3 DNA is TGCGCCAGCAGCTTAGGACTCTTCAATCAGCCCCAGCATTTT. Full variable domain (missing parts from reference TRBV5-1 and TRBJ1-5): KAGVTQTPRYLIKTRGQQVTLSCSPISGHRSVSWYQQTPGQGLQFLFEYFSETQRNKGNFPGRFSGRQFSNSRSEMNVSTLELGDSALYLCASSLGLFNQPQHFGDGTRLSIL.

V gene TRBV18 combines with J gene TRBJ1-2; the D gene is possibly TRBD1 (6 bases). Between the trimmed V and J ends, which lost 6 bases and 4 bases, there was a span of 15 bases. The CDR3 has 14 amino acids. In germline, CDR1 is KGHSH, CDR2 LQKENI. The CDR3: CASSLSGGSYGYTF. DNA for the CDR3: TGTGCCAGCTCCCTGAGCGGGGGCTCCTATGGCTACACCTTC.

The rearrangement joins TRBV9 to TRBJ1-1, with a tentative D call TRBD1 (6 bases). The CDR3 consists of 13 residues. Trimming shortened V by 4 bases and J by 1 base, and 8 bases separated the two germline ends. Germline V CDR1 and CDR2: SGDLS, YYNGEE. CDR3 residues: CASSKQGNTEAFF. CDR3 coding DNA: TGTGCCAGCAGCAAACAGGGGAACACTGAAGCTTTCTTT. Full variable domain (remainder filled in from reference TRBV9 and TRBJ1-1): DSGVTQTPKHLITATGQRVTLRCSPRSGDLSVYWYQQSLDQGLQFLIQYYNGEERAKGNILERFSAQQFPDLHSELNLSSLELGDSALYFCASSKQGNTEAFFGQGTRLTVV.

This clone was seen just once. This sequence joins TRBV27 and TRBJ1-6, with 7 bases identical to TRBD1. V dropped 7 bases and J dropped 4; count of bases not matched to a gene: 10. Germline values: CDR1 MNHEY, CDR2 SMNVEV (reference sequence). The CDR3 is made up of 16 amino acids. CDR3 region: CASNSGQQYYNSPLHF. Here the CDR3 DNA reads TGTGCCAGCAACTCGGGACAGCAATATTATAATTCACCCCTCCACTTT.

The CDR3 is CASSFGLGQGTQYF. CDR3 bases: TGTGCCAGCAGCTTCGGACTAGGGCAGGGGACCCAGTACTTC. The rearrangement uses TRBV7-3 and TRBJ2-5; 7 nucleotides agree with TRBD2. V dropped 3 bases and J dropped 7; count of bases not matched to a gene: 8. Germline V gene lookup returns CDR1 SGHTA and CDR2 FQGTGA. The CDR3 runs to 14 residues.

The chain has TRBV13 and TRBJ1-6, with D perhaps TRBD1 (6 bases). The germline V and J ends were trimmed by 4 bases and 5 bases, with 18 bases remaining between them. The germline gives CDR1 PRHDT, CDR2 FYEKMQ (reference sequence). There are 17 residues in the CDR3. CDR3 DNA sequence: TGTGCCAGCAGCTGGGGAGGGGGGCAGATCAATAATTCACCCCTCCACTTT. Its protein is CASSWGGGQINNSPLHF.

This chain joins TRBV2 and TRBJ2-7, with TRBD2 as a possible D gene (6 bases). Germline V gene lookup returns CDR1 SNHLY and CDR2 FYNNEI. Between the trimmed V and J ends, which lost 7 bases and 2 bases, there was a span of 15 bases. The CDR3 has 14 residues. CDR3 DNA sequence: TGTGCCAGCATGGGAGGCCAGAGGCCCTACGAGCAGTACTTC. This translates into CASMGGQRPYEQYF. The full variable domain, in which reference TRBV2 and TRBJ2-7 provide the parts outside the CDR3, is EPEVTQTPSHQVTQMGQEVILRCVPISNHLYFYWYRQILGQKVEFLVSFYNNEISEKSEIFDDQFSVERPDGSNFTLKIRSTKLEDSAMYFCASMGGQRPYEQYFGPGTRLTVT.

The count of this clone is one. The chain employs TRBV27 and TRBJ1-2, with 10 nucleotides matching TRBD1. The CDR3 is 17 residues long. The V and J ends lost 3 bases and 1 base, in that order; junction bases with no gene match: 8. The germline V gene encodes CDR1 MNHEY and CDR2 SMNVEV (reference sequence). CDR3 sequence reads: CASSFLRGTGVNYGYTF. The CDR3 bases are TGTGCCAGCAGTTTTCTTAGGGGGACAGGGGTTAACTATGGCTACACCTTC.

J is TRBJ1-2 and V is TRBV5-1; D is perhaps TRBD1 (5 bases). CDR1 SGHRS and CDR2 YFSETQ come from the germline V gene. The V gene lost 3 bases and the J gene lost 5 bases, with 11 bases spanning the gap. This CDR3 spans 13 amino acids. This CDR3 is CASSSDNQYGYTF. CDR3 DNA: TGCGCCAGCAGCTCGGACAATCAATATGGCTACACCTTC.

The V gene is TRBV18, the J gene TRBJ1-1, with TRBD1 matching over 9 bases. V was clipped by 8 bases and J by 3 bases; unmatched bases: 13. The germline CDR1 and CDR2 sequences are KGHSH and LQKENI. This CDR3 spans 16 amino acids. The DNA of the CDR3 is TGTGCCAGCGGTCGGGACAGGGTGCTTTCGGACACTGAAGCTTTCTTT. Protein sequence: CASGRDRVLSDTEAFF.

The V and J genes are TRBV27 and TRBJ2-3; 7 nucleotides align to TRBD2. The CDR3 contains 16 residues. V gave up 4 bases and J gave up 2 bases; unmatched junction bases: 9. Germline-derived CDR1 and CDR2 are MNHEY and SMNVEV (reference sequence). CDR3: CASSSSGEGSTDTQYF. CDR3 nucleotide sequence: TGTGCCAGCAGTTCTAGTGGGGAGGGATCCACAGATACGCAGTATTTT.

The chain joins TRBV9 to TRBJ2-7; 7 positions agree with TRBD2. The CDR3 runs 14 residues. Trimming cost V 3 bases and J 3 bases; bases outside gene matches: 6. CDR1 is SGDLS and CDR2 is YYNGEE in the germline V gene. The CDR3 here is CASSARGGNYEQYF. CDR3 coding DNA: TGTGCCAGCAGCGCCCGCGGGGGAAACTACGAGCAGTACTTC.